The T cell receptor beta chain described here comes from a study of shared clonotypes between healthy human individuals. Study-wide findings and caveats: Against clonotypes common to all four donors, non-shared ones had lower generation probabilities.

The germline gives CDR1 SGHRS, CDR2 YFSETQ. The CDR3 totals 16 residues. The ends were cut back, 0 bases at V and 5 bases at J, with 15 bases in the middle. Assay execution took place at the deep level. The protocol was immunoSEQ multiplex PCR, while the TCRdb copy is restricted to in-frame clones and leaves out a portion. In the table there are under 650,000 clones, about 96% of which are singletons. Regarding this clone: Its matching antigen is unknown.

The TCR was taken from a woman aged 25-40 years in good health. The chain uses TRBV5-1 and TRBJ2-1; D not certain. Sequences were obtained from naive CD4+ T cells sorted from blood. Subset indicated: CD45RA+ positively selected. CDR3 protein: CASSLEGTYVNNEQFF. CDR3 bases: TGCGCCAGCAGCTTGGAGGGTACGTATGTGAACAATGAGCAGTTCTTC.